This TCR beta chain was recovered during a study of CD8 T cells in ankylosing spondylitis. In this sample, this clonotype turned up a few times. The antigen is undetermined. This CDR3 is 16 amino acids long. The germline V gene has CDR1 MNHEY and CDR2 SMNVEV (reference sequence). J was trimmed by 7 bases and V by 6 bases; bases with no gene match: 15. Findings and caveats of the study: A motif of 7 or 8 highly homologous TCR beta variants was seen as apparently characteristic of ankylosing spondylitis blood. Matched synovial fluid from ankylosing spondylitis patients was reported to be enriched for disease-linked clones.

TCRdb processed the 5' RACE reads anew with MiXCR; each CDR3 protein has one entry. The sample shows about 390,000 distinct CDR3 sequences, 20% to 25% of them seen only once. The rearrangement uses TRBV27 and TRBJ2-1, with 7 bases matching TRBD2. This clonotype was sampled from a male donor with ankylosing spondylitis. The sample taken for sequencing was blood, either unsorted or a sorted T cell fraction (not recorded which). CDR3 in DNA: TGTGCCAGCAGCCCGGGGTGGCGGGAGCGAAGTAATGAGCAGTTCTTC. Encoded protein: CASSPGWRERSNEQFF.